Following are 27 T cell receptor beta chains from one sample sequenced in a study of blood T cell repertoires in COVID-19. Profiling relied on immunoSEQ multiplex PCR, and the TCRdb table lists in-frame clones only, not all of them. The sample includes about 230,000 clones, about 79% seen only once; the top ten take around 2.4%. The source material was peripheral blood. All receptors come from a man aged 40-55 years who had recovered from COVID-19.

V usage is TRBV24-1 and J usage is TRBJ2-6, with D possibly being TRBD1 (5 bases). Germline CDR1 reads KGHDR; CDR2 reads SFDVKD. The CDR3 loop spans 16 amino acids. Trimming shortened V by 2 bases and J by 0 bases, and 7 bases separated the two germline ends. The CDR3 bases are TGTGCCACCAGTGATTCGACAGCCTCTGGGGCCAACGTCCTGACTTTC. This codes for CATSDSTASGANVLTF.

This clone was seen more than once but under ten times. The chain combines TRBV3-1 (or the pseudogene TRBV3-2) with TRBJ1-1; D gene uncertain. CDR3 size: 16 residues. In germline, CDR1 is LGHDT, CDR2 YNNKEL (reference sequence). The V end was cut by 1 base, the J end by 8 bases, with 20 bases between. The CDR3: CASSQGAFGFLPEAFF. CDR3 coding DNA: TGTGCCAGCAGCCAAGGAGCTTTCGGTTTCCTTCCCGAAGCTTTCTTT.

This chain links TRBV11-2 with TRBJ2-3, with 7 nucleotides matching TRBD2. CDR3 length equals 15 residues. The V gene end was trimmed by 5 bases and the J gene end by 3 bases; junction bases not matched to a gene: 8. Germline-derived CDR1 and CDR2 are SGHAT and FQNNGV. Written as DNA, the CDR3 is TGTGCCAGCAGCCGCCCTGGGGGGGGGACAGATACGCAGTATTTT. Its translation: CASSRPGGGTDTQYF.

The chain has TRBV5-1 and TRBJ2-3, with D possibly TRBD1 on 5 matching bases. Germline V gene sequence: CDR1 SGHRS, CDR2 YFSETQ. V was shortened by 4 bases and J by 1 base, with 13 bases between the two germline ends. The CDR3 runs 15 residues. Here the CDR3 DNA reads TGCGCCAGCAGCGCCCAGGGTCGGGGCACAGATACGCAGTATTTT. Its protein product is CASSAQGRGTDTQYF.

CDR3 nucleotide sequence: TGTGCCAGCAGCTTGAAAACTAGCGGACCCACCGGGGAGCTGTTTTTT. This translates into CASSLKTSGPTGELFF. V usage is TRBV5-4 and J usage is TRBJ2-2; 8 nucleotides line up with TRBD2. CDR1 is SGHNT and CDR2 is YYREEE in the germline V gene (reference sequence). This CDR3 is built from 16 residues. J was trimmed by 4 bases and V by 1 base; bases with no gene match: 6.

The table lists this clone with a count of one. The genes are TRBV5-4 and TRBJ2-5, with D perhaps TRBD2 (6 bases). CDR3 size: 15 residues. V lost 2 bases, J lost 2 bases, and 13 bases lay in between. CDR1 is SGHNT, CDR2 YYREEE, per germline (reference sequence). DNA for the CDR3: TGTGCCAGCAGCTTAGGAGGGACCAGTCAAGAGACCCAGTACTTC. It is translated as CASSLGGTSQETQYF.

This clone appeared a single time. This chain links TRBV7-2 with TRBJ1-1; the D is unclear. V was trimmed by 1 base and J by 0 bases, leaving 12 bases between them. This CDR3 has 16 residues. Germline loops: CDR1 SGHTA, CDR2 FQGNSA. Here the CDR3 reads CASSLVGGTMNTEAFF. CDR3 sequence (DNA): TGTGCCAGCAGCTTAGTAGGCGGAACCATGAACACTGAAGCTTTCTTT.

The genes are TRBV18 and TRBJ1-1; D unclear. This CDR3 has 13 amino acids. From germline, CDR1 is KGHSH and CDR2 LQKENI. The V gene lost 3 bases and the J gene lost 6 bases, with 11 bases spanning the gap. The DNA for the CDR3 is TGTGCCAGCTCACCTCTGAAGAGCGCTGAAGCTTTCTTT. Its protein product is CASSPLKSAEAFF.

This chain connects TRBV6-5 to TRBJ2-7, with 9 bases fitting TRBD1. The CDR3 has 15 residues. Germline loops: CDR1 MNHEY, CDR2 SVGAGI. The junction had 13 bases not matched to a gene; V was cut back by 7 bases and J by 6 bases. CDR3 nucleotides: TGTGCCAGCACCTTCCTCGGGACAGGGCGTCGCGAGCAGTACTTC. Its protein is CASTFLGTGRREQYF.

This rearrangement joins TRBV2 to TRBJ1-2; 9 positions agree with TRBD1. The CDR3 has 17 residues. Germline V CDR1 and CDR2: SNHLY, FYNNEI. Trimming took 6 bases from V and 5 from J; bases not matched to a gene: 16. The CDR3 coding sequence is TGTGCCAGCAGGCGGACGGGACAGGGCCGCTTAGGATATGGCTACACCTTC. This encodes CASRRTGQGRLGYGYTF.

This sequence joins TRBV7-8 and TRBJ2-7, with D possibly being TRBD1 (5 bases). This CDR3 has 14 amino acids. V was trimmed by 5 bases and J by 5 bases, leaving 16 bases between them. Germline assignment: CDR1 SGHVS and CDR2 FQNEAQ. The CDR3 DNA reads TGTGCCAGCAGCCCTCAAGGGGCCGTCGACGAGCAGTACTTC. This translates into CASSPQGAVDEQYF.

The rearrangement uses TRBV5-1 and TRBJ2-7; D ambiguous. The CDR3 length is 13 residues. V was trimmed by 0 bases and J by 6 bases, leaving 10 bases between them. CDR1 is SGHRS and CDR2 is YFSETQ in the germline V gene. CDR3 sequence (DNA): TGCGCCAGCAGCTTGGACGCGTTCGGCGAGCAGTACTTC. The encoded protein is CASSLDAFGEQYF. The whole variable domain, remainder taken from reference TRBV5-1 and TRBJ2-7, is KAGVTQTPRYLIKTRGQQVTLSCSPISGHRSVSWYQQTPGQGLQFLFEYFSETQRNKGNFPGRFSGRQFSNSRSEMNVSTLELGDSALYLCASSLDAFGEQYFGPGTRLTVT.

The chain combines TRBV7-2 with TRBJ2-4; 7 bases line up with TRBD2. There are 15 residues in the CDR3. J lost 4 bases, V lost 4 bases, and 7 bases had no gene match. CDR1 and CDR2 (germline): SGHTA, FQGNSA. The CDR3 region has the DNA TGTGCCAGCAGCTCCGGGGGGACGGAGAAAAACATTCAGTACTTC. It yields the protein CASSSGGTEKNIQYF. Drawing the rest from reference TRBV7-2 and TRBJ2-4, the complete variable domain is GAGVSQSPSNKVTEKGKDVELRCDPISGHTALYWYRQSLGQGLEFLIYFQGNSAPDKSGLPSDRFSAERTGGSVSTLTIQRTQQEDSAVYLCASSSGGTEKNIQYFGAGTRLSVL.

In DNA, the CDR3 is TGTGCCAGTAGTATAGAGTTCCCGGACAGGGTATCGGATGAGCAGTTCTTC. Translation: CASSIEFPDRVSDEQFF. The V gene is TRBV19, the J gene TRBJ2-1, with 8 bases that match TRBD1. Germline V gene data show CDR1 as LNHDA and CDR2 as SQIVND (reference sequence). Germline trimming cut 0 bases from V and 8 bases from J; bases unmatched to any gene: 12. CDR3 length: 17 amino acids.

This chain links TRBV3-1 (or the pseudogene TRBV3-2) with TRBJ1-2; no clear D gene. The V end lost 5 bases, the J end lost 6 bases, and 13 bases lay between the germline ends. Germline CDR1 reads LGHDT; CDR2 reads YNNKEL (reference sequence). CDR3 length: 13 residues. CDR3 sequence (DNA): TGTGCCAGCAGCGCCACCAGGCGGGATGGCTACACCTTC. It specifies CASSATRRDGYTF.

The V call is TRBV27, the J call TRBJ1-1, with a possible D match to TRBD1 (5 bases). The CDR3 consists of 16 residues. Trimming cost V 5 bases and J 0 bases, with 16 bases left between them. Germline values: CDR1 MNHEY, CDR2 SMNVEV (reference sequence). CDR3: CASSRDRGFMNTEAFF. As DNA, the CDR3 is TGTGCCAGCAGTCGAGACCGGGGGTTCATGAACACTGAAGCTTTCTTT.

J is TRBJ2-5 and V is TRBV6-5; 9 bases map to TRBD1. Trimming at V came to 6 bases and at J to 3 bases, leaving 5 bases not matched to a gene. Germline loops: CDR1 MNHEY, CDR2 SVGAGI. This CDR3 spans 14 amino acids. The CDR3 is CASSRDRAEETQYF. The CDR3 DNA follows: TGTGCCAGCAGCAGGGACAGGGCAGAAGAGACCCAGTACTTC.

On this clone itself: It is likely a read error, because the conserved phenylalanine at the end of the CDR3 is missing. It is unclear where the CDR3 begins or ends on the DNA, so no DNA is shown, and the CDR3 is as TCRdb lists it. The genes are TRBV6-6 and TRBJ1-1. Germline CDR1 reads MNHNY; CDR2 reads SVGAGI (reference sequence). The CDR3 sequence runs 14 residues, both termini included. CDR3 in amino acids: CASSLGAGLPLHVI.

This chain connects TRBV29-1 to TRBJ2-7, with D tentatively TRBD2 (6 bases). The length of the CDR3 is 14 residues. CDR1 SQVTM and CDR2 ANQGSEA come from the germline V gene. The ends were cut back, 4 bases at V and 0 bases at J, with 13 bases in the middle. This CDR3 reads CSVAGGRGSYEQYF. The CDR3 DNA follows: TGCAGCGTTGCCGGGGGACGGGGCTCCTACGAGCAGTACTTC.

This clone was observed once. The chain combines TRBV2 with TRBJ1-3, with D possibly matching TRBD1 (5 bases). Deletions cut 5 bases from V and 8 bases from J, with 10 bases between. CDR3 length equals 12 residues. The germline V gene encodes CDR1 SNHLY and CDR2 FYNNEI. CDR3 sequence (DNA): TGTGCCAGCAGTCTGGACACCTACACCATATATTTT. Amino acid sequence: CASSLDTYTIYF.

The chain is built from TRBV18 and TRBJ2-7, with 12 bases aligning to TRBD1. The CDR3 sequence is 16 residues long. V shed 0 bases and J 2 bases; nucleotides not matched to a gene: 2. The germline V gene has CDR1 KGHSH and CDR2 LQKENI. The CDR3 bases are TGTGCCAGCTCACCACCCGGGACAGGGGGCCCCTACGAGCAGTACTTC. Amino acids: CASSPPGTGGPYEQYF.

The CDR3 DNA reads as TGTGCCAGCAGCCTGGGGGCTAGCGGATCGACAGATACGCAGTATTTT. Its translation is CASSLGASGSTDTQYF. V usage is TRBV11-2 and J usage is TRBJ2-3; D might be TRBD2 (7 bases). The CDR3 totals 16 residues. CDR1 is SGHAT and CDR2 is FQNNGV in the germline V gene. Trimming took off 5 bases at V and 3 bases at J, with 18 bases between the two ends.

The chain uses TRBV9 and TRBJ2-1; maybe TRBD2 (5 bases). V lost 4 bases to trimming and J lost 7 bases, with 18 bases between them. Per the germline V gene, CDR1 is SGDLS and CDR2 is YYNGEE. There are 15 residues in the CDR3. CDR3 in amino acids: CASSSAVASFNEQFF. The CDR3 nucleotides read TGTGCCAGCAGCTCGGCGGTGGCTAGCTTTAATGAGCAGTTCTTC.

This clone showed up many times. The chain carries TRBV7-8 and TRBJ2-2; D call uncertain. This CDR3 region has 14 residues. Germline V CDR1 and CDR2: SGHVS, FQNEAQ. V was cut by 3 bases and J by 3 bases, with 8 bases left in between. CDR3 in amino acids: CASSLLRDTGELFF. The DNA of the CDR3 is TGTGCCAGCAGCTTGCTGCGTGACACCGGGGAGCTGTTTTTT.

This chain joins TRBV12-3 or TRBV12-4 and TRBJ2-7; a possible D gene is TRBD2 (6 bases). The CDR3 is made up of 13 amino acids. Trimming left V 6 bases short and J 0 bases short, with 9 bases between. The CDR3 DNA sequence: TGTGCCAGCAGGGGGGACTCCTCCTACGAGCAGTACTTC. It codes for CASRGDSSYEQYF.

The V gene is TRBV29-1, the J gene TRBJ2-7; D might be TRBD1 (5 bases). This CDR3 is 14 amino acids long. V was clipped by 6 bases and J by 2 bases, with 17 bases between them. Germline V gives CDR1 SQVTM, CDR2 ANQGSEA. The CDR3 loop is CSVESTDPTYEQYF. The DNA of the CDR3 is TGCAGCGTAGAATCGACAGACCCAACCTACGAGCAGTACTTC.

A remark on this clone: Other nucleotide sequences in the sample specify the same CDR3. The chain employs TRBV29-1 and TRBJ2-3, with 10 bases matching TRBD1. With 5 bases clipped from V and 2 bases from J, the junction kept 4 bases outside the gene matches. The germline gives CDR1 SQVTM, CDR2 ANQGSEA. The CDR3 length is 14 residues. The CDR3: CSVRDRGPTDTQYF. CDR3 bases: TGCAGCGTTCGGGACAGGGGTCCCACAGATACGCAGTATTTT.